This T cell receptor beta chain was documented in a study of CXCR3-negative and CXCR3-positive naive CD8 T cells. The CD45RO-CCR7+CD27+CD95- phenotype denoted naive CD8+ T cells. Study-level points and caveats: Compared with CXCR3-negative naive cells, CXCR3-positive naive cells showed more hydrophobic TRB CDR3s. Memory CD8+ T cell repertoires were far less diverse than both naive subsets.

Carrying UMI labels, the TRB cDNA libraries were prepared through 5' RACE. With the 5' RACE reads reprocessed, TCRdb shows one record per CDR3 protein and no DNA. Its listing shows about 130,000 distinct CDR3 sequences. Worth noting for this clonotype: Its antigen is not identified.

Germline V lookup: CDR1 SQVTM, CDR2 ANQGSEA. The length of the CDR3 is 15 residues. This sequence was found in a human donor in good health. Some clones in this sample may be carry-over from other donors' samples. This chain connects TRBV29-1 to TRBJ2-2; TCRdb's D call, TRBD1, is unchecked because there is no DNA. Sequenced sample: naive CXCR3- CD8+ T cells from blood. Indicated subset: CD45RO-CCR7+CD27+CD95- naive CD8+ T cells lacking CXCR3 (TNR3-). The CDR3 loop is CSATRTGDNTGELFF.